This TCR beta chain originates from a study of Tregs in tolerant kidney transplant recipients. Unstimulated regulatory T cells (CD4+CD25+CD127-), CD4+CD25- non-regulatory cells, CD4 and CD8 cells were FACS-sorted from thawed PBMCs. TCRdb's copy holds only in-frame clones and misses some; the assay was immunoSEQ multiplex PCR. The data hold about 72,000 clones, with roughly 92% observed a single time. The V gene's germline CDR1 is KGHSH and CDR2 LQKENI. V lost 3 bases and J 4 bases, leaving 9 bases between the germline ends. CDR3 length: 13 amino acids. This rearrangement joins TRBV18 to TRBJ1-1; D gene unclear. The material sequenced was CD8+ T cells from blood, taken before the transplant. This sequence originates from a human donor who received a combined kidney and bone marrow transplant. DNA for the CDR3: TGTGCCAGCTCACCCCCCGGTGGCACTGAAGCTTTCTTT. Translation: CASSPPGGTEAFF.